The 11 T cell receptor beta chains in this list originate from one sample, sequenced in a study of cytomegalovirus exposure and HLA in healthy donors. The PCR made use of 60 Vbeta and 13 Jbeta primers. Generated by immunoSEQ multiplex PCR, the TCRdb table keeps only in-frame clones and is missing some. The sample holds 40,000 to 55,000 clones, 77% seen once. The sequenced sample consisted of PBMCs. The source is a woman aged 40 to 50 in good health and CMV-seropositive.

Turning to this clone: A junction boundary mismatches the germline segment, possibly from a read error. The chain uses TRBV6-6 and TRBJ1-2; D remains unclear. The V gene's germline CDR1 is MNHNY and CDR2 SVGAGI (reference sequence). This CDR3 spans 12 amino acids. The CDR3 loop is CASSQSNYGYTF. CDR3 bases: TGTGCCAGCAGCCAATCCAACTACGGCTACACCTTC.

V gene TRBV5-8 combines with J gene TRBJ1-5, with TRBD1 as a possible D gene (6 bases). The germline V and J ends were trimmed by 0 bases and 6 bases, with 13 bases remaining between them. The CDR3 runs 15 residues. From germline, CDR1 is SGHTS and CDR2 YDEGEE. The CDR3 DNA reads as TGTGCCAGCAGCTTGGCGGGAGGGGGTCGTCAGCCCCAGCATTTT. Translated: CASSLAGGGRQPQHF.

This clone was picked up a small number of times. This chain uses TRBV2 with TRBJ1-6, with D possibly being TRBD1 (6 bases). The length of the CDR3 is 17 residues. Trimming pared 2 bases from V and 6 bases from J, leaving 17 bases between. Germline V gives CDR1 SNHLY, CDR2 FYNNEI. The CDR3: CASSERGGDLGNSPLHF. The CDR3 region has the DNA TGTGCCAGCAGTGAAAGGGGGGGGGACTTAGGTAATTCACCCCTCCACTTT.

V is TRBV5-6 and J is TRBJ1-2; unclear D gene. Germline values: CDR1 SGHDT, CDR2 YYEEEE. This CDR3 is built from 10 residues. The V gene lost 5 bases and the J gene lost 6 bases, with 5 bases spanning the gap. CDR3 DNA: TGTGCCAGCAGTCCTCATGGCTACACCTTC. Amino acid sequence: CASSPHGYTF.

The rearrangement uses TRBV4-2 and TRBJ2-5; weak D call: TRBD2 (5 bases). Germline V CDR1 and CDR2: LGHNA, YNFKEQ. The V end was cut by 3 bases, the J end by 2 bases, with 13 bases between. The CDR3 has 15 residues. This CDR3 reads CASSQGDDQQETQYF. The CDR3 bases are TGTGCCAGCAGCCAGGGAGACGACCAACAAGAGACCCAGTACTTC.

The rearrangement links TRBV7-6 to TRBJ2-5; TRBD1 matches 7 bases. Germline CDR1 and CDR2: SGHVS and FNYEAQ. V was clipped by 1 base and J by 7 bases; unmatched bases: 6. The CDR3 covers 14 residues. The DNA of the CDR3 is TGTGCCAGCAGCTTAGAGGGGGCTCGTTCGACCCAGTACTTC. The encoded protein is CASSLEGARSTQYF. Full variable domain (missing parts from reference TRBV7-6 and TRBJ2-5): GAGVSQSPRYKVTKRGQDVALRCDPISGHVSLYWYRQALGQGPEFLTYFNYEAQQDKSGLPNDRFSAERPEGSISTLTIQRTEQRDSAMYRCASSLEGARSTQYFGPGTRLLVL.

This rearrangement joins TRBV2 to TRBJ1-1; 8 bases are shared with TRBD1. Germline CDR1 and CDR2: SNHLY and FYNNEI. V was clipped by 5 bases and J by 7 bases; unmatched bases: 6. The CDR3 spans 13 residues. CDR3 bases: TGTGCCAGCAGTACAGGGGGTTGGGGTGAAGCTTTCTTT. It codes for CASSTGGWGEAFF. Complete variable domain (other parts from reference TRBV2 and TRBJ1-1): EPEVTQTPSHQVTQMGQEVILRCVPISNHLYFYWYRQILGQKVEFLVSFYNNEISEKSEIFDDQFSVERPDGSNFTLKIRSTKLEDSAMYFCASSTGGWGEAFFGQGTRLTVV.

This clone was counted a single time. The rearrangement joins TRBV28 to TRBJ1-5; TRBD1 aligns across 9 bases. The germline V gene encodes CDR1 MDHEN and CDR2 SYDVKM. After removal of 10 bases from V and 7 bases from J, the junction contained 8 bases not matched to a gene. This CDR3 is built from 13 residues. In nucleotides, the CDR3 is TGTGCCACTACTACAGGGGGCCGCCAGCCCCAGCATTTT. It is translated as CATTTGGRQPQHF. Full variable domain (missing parts from reference TRBV28 and TRBJ1-5): DVKVTQSSRYLVKRTGEKVFLECVQDMDHENMFWYRQDPGLGLRLIYFSYDVKMKEKGDIPEGYSVSREKKERFSLILESASTNQTSMYLCATTTGGRQPQHFGDGTRLSIL.

J is TRBJ1-2 and V is TRBV30; 7 bases align to TRBD1. Per the germline V gene, CDR1 is GTSNPN and CDR2 is SVGIG (reference sequence). The CDR3 has 13 amino acids. Trimming took 4 bases from V and 5 from J; bases not matched to a gene: 7. The CDR3 protein is CAWTPGDSYGYTF. DNA of the CDR3: TGTGCCTGGACTCCCGGGGACAGTTATGGCTACACCTTC.

This rearrangement joins TRBV7-2 to TRBJ1-6; 7 bases align to TRBD1. The CDR3 covers 14 residues. Germline trimming cut 9 bases from V and 7 bases from J; bases unmatched to any gene: 9. Germline V gene lookup returns CDR1 SGHTA and CDR2 FQGNSA. CDR3 coding DNA: TGTGCCAGTACCAGACAGGGAGAAAATTCACCCCTCCACTTT. Residues: CASTRQGENSPLHF.

This clone has just one count. The chain links TRBV4-1 to TRBJ1-5; maybe TRBD1 (5 bases). The CDR3 is made up of 17 amino acids. The germline CDR1 and CDR2 sequences are MGHRA and YSYEKL. V was shortened by 0 bases and J by 3 bases, with 15 bases between the two germline ends. The DNA for the CDR3 is TGCGCCAGCAGCCAAGATGGGGGAGGGGCCTTCAATCAGCCCCAGCATTTT. Encoded protein: CASSQDGGGAFNQPQHF.